The 27 T cell receptor beta chains in this list originate from one sample, sequenced in a study of T cell responses to AZD1222 COVID-19 vaccine (dated by TCRdb to about 2021). The sample's time point, from its label and the paper: about 28 days (+/-7) after the second vaccine dose. The protocol used for the library was the immunoSEQ multiplex PCR assay. Imported from immuneACCESS, the table was reduced by TCRdb to in-frame sequences with V and J called. These copies leave out some clones; in studies compared against another copy, an unresolved V gene accounts for under half, and the cause of the remainder is not known. The sample records 77,000 or so clones, 87% of which are singletons. Roughly 18% of the sample belongs to the ten largest clones. This material consisted of peripheral blood, taken 28 days after the second AZD1222 dose. The receptors derive from an adult who received the AZD1222 COVID-19 vaccine.

On this clone: Other nucleotide sequences from this sample produce the same CDR3. This chain connects TRBV7-2 to TRBJ2-2, with no clear D. V shed 5 bases and J shed 1 base, with 8 bases lying between them. Germline V gene sequence: CDR1 SGHTA, CDR2 FQGNSA. This CDR3 is built from 14 residues. CDR3 DNA sequence: TGTGCCAGCAGCCTAAACGTGAACACCGGGGAGCTGTTTTTT. It specifies CASSLNVNTGELFF.

The rearrangement uses TRBV3-1 (or the pseudogene TRBV3-2) and TRBJ2-7; a possible D gene is TRBD1 (6 bases). V was shortened by 0 bases and J by 3 bases, with 18 bases between the two germline ends. Germline V CDR1 and CDR2: LGHDT, YNNKEL (reference sequence). This CDR3 has 17 amino acids. This chain's CDR3 is CASSQDWGLGALYEQYF. In nucleotides, the CDR3 is TGTGCCAGCAGCCAAGACTGGGGATTGGGGGCGCTCTACGAGCAGTACTTC.

This clone was counted a few times. The J gene is TRBJ1-6, the V gene TRBV9; D not certain. Germline CDR1 reads SGDLS; CDR2 reads YYNGEE. The CDR3 spans 14 residues. Between the trimmed V and J ends, which lost 1 base and 7 bases, there was a span of 9 bases. Here the CDR3 reads CASSVQVENSPLHF. In nucleotides, the CDR3 is TGTGCCAGCAGCGTACAGGTCGAGAATTCACCCCTCCACTTT.

This clone was observed once. This chain links TRBV7-9 with TRBJ1-1, with TRBD1 matching 9 bases. Germline V gene data show CDR1 as SEHNR and CDR2 as FQNEAQ (reference sequence). V was clipped by 5 bases and J by 1 base; unmatched bases: 5. The CDR3 length is 15 residues. Here the CDR3 reads CASSPPGQGNTEAFF. Written as DNA, the CDR3 is TGTGCCAGCAGCCCCCCGGGACAGGGGAACACTGAAGCTTTCTTT.

The chain couples TRBV7-9 to TRBJ1-4; unclear D gene. The CDR3 sequence is 14 residues long. In germline, CDR1 is SEHNR, CDR2 FQNEAQ (reference sequence). Trimming removed 5 bases from V and 0 bases from J, with 7 bases in between. The CDR3 loop reads CASSLIPTNEKLFF. Here the CDR3 DNA reads TGTGCCAGCAGCCTAATTCCAACTAATGAAAAACTGTTTTTT.

The chain combines TRBV7-2 with TRBJ2-5; TRBD2 might be the D (5 bases). The V and J ends lost 1 base and 5 bases respectively, with 11 bases between them. Germline loops: CDR1 SGHTA, CDR2 FQGNSA. There are 14 residues in the CDR3. CDR3 amino acids: CASSLGLGGETQYF. The CDR3 DNA reads TGTGCCAGCAGCTTAGGACTCGGCGGGGAGACCCAGTACTTC.

This chain joins TRBV6-1 and TRBJ1-4; no clear D gene. This CDR3 has 14 residues. The germline V gene encodes CDR1 MNHNS and CDR2 SASEGT. Trimming took 1 base from V and 6 from J, leaving 9 bases between them. CDR3 coding DNA: TGTGCCAGCAGTGAAGGGCTTACCGATGAAAAACTGTTTTTT. Protein sequence: CASSEGLTDEKLFF.

The chain couples TRBV27 to TRBJ2-7; TRBD1 matches 12 bases. The CDR3 has 20 amino acids. Per the germline V gene, CDR1 is MNHEY and CDR2 is SMNVEV (reference sequence). The trim removed 5 bases at V and 3 bases at J, leaving 20 bases unmatched. CDR3 DNA: TGTGCCAGCAGTCTCCCCGGGGACAGGGGGCGAACTTTCGTCTACTACGAGCAGTACTTC. Protein: CASSLPGDRGRTFVYYEQYF.

This clone was detected a few times. The chain carries TRBV6-5 and TRBJ2-3; D not resolved. CDR1 is MNHEY and CDR2 is SVGAGI in the germline V gene. The CDR3 is 11 residues long. V was trimmed by 8 bases and J by 4 bases, leaving 7 bases between them. This CDR3 reads CASRAADTQYF. The DNA of the CDR3 is TGTGCCAGCCGGGCTGCAGATACGCAGTATTTT.

The chain couples TRBV5-8 to TRBJ1-1, with D possibly matching TRBD1 (5 bases). V lost 1 base, J lost 13 bases, and 11 bases lay in between. The V gene's germline CDR1 is SGHTS and CDR2 YDEGEE. The CDR3 is 11 amino acids. Written as DNA, the CDR3 is TGTGCCAGCAGCTTGTCGTCAGGGCTTTTCTTT. Protein: CASSLSSGLFF.

This chain connects TRBV7-9 to TRBJ1-5, with D hard to call. Per the germline V gene, CDR1 is SEHNR and CDR2 is FQNEAQ (reference sequence). This CDR3 has 13 residues. The germline V and J ends were trimmed by 2 bases and 4 bases, with 6 bases remaining between them. The CDR3 region is CASSLSQNQPQHF. In nucleotides, the CDR3 is TGTGCCAGCAGCTTATCGCAGAATCAGCCCCAGCATTTT. Complete variable domain (other parts from reference TRBV7-9 and TRBJ1-5): DTGVSQNPRHKITKRGQNVTFRCDPISEHNRLYWYRQTLGQGPEFLTYFQNEAQLEKSRLLSDRFSAERPKGSFSTLEIQRTEQGDSAMYLCASSLSQNQPQHFGDGTRLSIL.

This sequence joins TRBV7-9 and TRBJ1-1, with TRBD1 matching 7 bases. The CDR3 has 14 residues. V dropped 2 bases and J dropped 1; count of bases not matched to a gene: 1. Germline loops: CDR1 SEHNR, CDR2 FQNEAQ (reference sequence). The CDR3 DNA sequence: TGTGCCAGCAGCTTAACAGGGGCGAACACTGAAGCTTTCTTT. It translates to CASSLTGANTEAFF.

This clone was observed a handful of times. Other DNA sequences in the sample encode the same CDR3. The V call is TRBV20-1, the J call TRBJ1-4; tentative D call: TRBD1 (5 bases). The length of the CDR3 is 13 residues. Trimming removed 3 bases at V and 8 bases at J, with 13 bases between. Germline values: CDR1 DFQATT, CDR2 SNEGSKA (reference sequence). The CDR3: CSASGQGGEKLFF. CDR3 DNA sequence: TGCAGTGCTAGTGGGCAGGGTGGGGAAAAACTGTTTTTT.

The rearrangement joins TRBV30 to TRBJ1-4; no clear D gene. Germline lookup yields CDR1 GTSNPN and CDR2 SVGIG (reference sequence). The CDR3 spans 13 residues. With 3 bases removed from V and 3 bases from J, the gap between germline ends came to 8 bases. The CDR3 DNA follows: TGTGCCTGGAGGTGGATGGCTAATGAAAAACTGTTTTTT. Protein sequence: CAWRWMANEKLFF.

This clone appeared a few times. The rearrangement joins TRBV6-5 to TRBJ2-7; D might be TRBD1 (5 bases). This CDR3 region has 15 residues. Germline V lookup: CDR1 MNHEY, CDR2 SVGAGI. The germline V and J ends were trimmed by 7 bases and 2 bases, with 18 bases remaining between them. The CDR3 DNA is TGTGCCAGCACCCTCCGCTTAGGGGCGCCCTACGAGCAGTACTTC. Its translation is CASTLRLGAPYEQYF.

V gene TRBV5-6 combines with J gene TRBJ2-7; 7 positions agree with TRBD2. J gave up 6 bases and V 3 bases, and 9 bases lay outside the gene matches. Germline V gives CDR1 SGHDT, CDR2 YYEEEE. The CDR3 is made up of 14 amino acids. The CDR3 region is CASSSAGSALEQYF. CDR3 sequence (DNA): TGTGCCAGCAGCTCAGCGGGATCAGCCCTCGAGCAGTACTTC.

The chain uses TRBV5-4 and TRBJ1-2, with 7 nucleotides matching TRBD1. Germline trimming cut 3 bases from V and 6 bases from J; bases unmatched to any gene: 2. Looked up from germline, CDR1 is SGHNT and CDR2 is YYREEE (reference sequence). The CDR3 contains 12 residues. CDR3 loop: CASSWDSNGYTF. CDR3 bases: TGTGCCAGCAGCTGGGACAGTAATGGCTACACCTTC.

The CDR3 sequence: CASRGQETQYF. In DNA form, the CDR3 reads TGTGCCAGCCGGGGCCAAGAGACCCAGTACTTC. The chain combines TRBV3-1 (or the pseudogene TRBV3-2) with TRBJ2-5, with D possibly TRBD2 on 5 matching bases. Germline CDR1 and CDR2: LGHDT and YNNKEL (reference sequence). This CDR3 contains 11 residues. The V end was cut by 8 bases, the J end by 1 base, with 5 bases between.

The chain carries TRBV11-2 and TRBJ1-4; D not certain. In germline, CDR1 is SGHAT, CDR2 FQNNGV. Trimming took off 4 bases at V and 4 bases at J, with 10 bases between the two ends. CDR3 length: 14 amino acids. In DNA, the CDR3 is TGTGCCAGCAGCTCCGAGACGGGTAATGAAAAACTGTTTTTT. Protein sequence: CASSSETGNEKLFF.

The V call is TRBV19, the J call TRBJ2-3, with TRBD1 matching over 9 bases. V shed 7 bases, J shed 0 bases, and the junction held 5 bases outside the gene matches. This CDR3 is 15 amino acids long. Germline V gene data show CDR1 as LNHDA and CDR2 as SQIVND (reference sequence). The DNA for the CDR3 is TGTGCCAGTACCCGTGGGACAGGGAGCACAGATACGCAGTATTTT. Its protein product is CASTRGTGSTDTQYF.

The chain employs TRBV19 and TRBJ1-3; 8 bases are a match to TRBD1. This CDR3 contains 16 residues. J lost 4 bases, V lost 5 bases, and 10 bases had no gene match. Germline CDR1 reads LNHDA; CDR2 reads SQIVND (reference sequence). The CDR3 sequence is CASSPQGAPPGNTIYF. CDR3 DNA: TGTGCCAGTAGTCCTCAGGGGGCGCCCCCCGGAAACACCATATATTTT. The variable domain in full, with the rest retrieved from reference TRBV19 and TRBJ1-3, is DGGITQSPKYLFRKEGQNVTLSCEQNLNHDAMYWYRQDPGQGLRLIYYSQIVNDFQKGDIAEGYSVSREKKESFPLTVTSAQKNPTAFYLCASSPQGAPPGNTIYFGEGSWLTVV.

The CDR3 loop reads CASASNTGGKGYGYTF. The CDR3, as DNA: TGTGCCAGCGCGTCTAATACAGGGGGCAAGGGCTATGGCTACACCTTC. The chain joins TRBV27 to TRBJ1-2; 9 bases align to TRBD1. Trimming cost V 8 bases and J 4 bases; bases outside gene matches: 14. The CDR3 totals 16 residues. The V gene's germline CDR1 is MNHEY and CDR2 SMNVEV (reference sequence).

This chain uses TRBV28 with TRBJ1-1; the D gene is possibly TRBD1 (5 bases). V was cut by 5 bases and J by 4 bases, with 17 bases left in between. There are 15 residues in the CDR3. CDR1 MDHEN and CDR2 SYDVKM come from the germline V gene. CDR3 DNA: TGTGCCAGCAGTGTTACCGGGACTTGGGGCACTGAAGCTTTCTTT. This encodes CASSVTGTWGTEAFF.

The J gene is TRBJ2-5, the V gene TRBV30, with a weak D call TRBD2 (6 bases). Germline V lookup: CDR1 GTSNPN, CDR2 SVGIG (reference sequence). Trimming took off 6 bases at V and 5 bases at J, with 22 bases between the two ends. The CDR3 totals 15 residues. The CDR3 loop is CACTSGSFLGETQYF. CDR3 nucleotides: TGTGCCTGTACCAGCGGGTCATTTTTAGGGGAGACCCAGTACTTC.

The V gene is TRBV2, the J gene TRBJ1-2; 7 bases map to TRBD1. V lost 6 bases, J lost 4 bases, and 8 bases stayed unmatched. CDR1 and CDR2 (germline): SNHLY, FYNNEI. CDR3 length: 14 amino acids. CDR3 in DNA: TGTGCCAGCAGAACTCTGGGACAGTCCTATGGCTACACCTTC. Residues: CASRTLGQSYGYTF.

V gene TRBV2 combines with J gene TRBJ1-5; no clear D gene. The germline V gene has CDR1 SNHLY and CDR2 FYNNEI. CDR3 size: 15 residues. V was pared by 4 bases and J by 4 bases, with 14 bases between. Here the CDR3 reads CASSVGGLGNQPQHF. The DNA of the CDR3 is TGTGCCAGCAGTGTAGGAGGGCTGGGGAATCAGCCCCAGCATTTT.

This clone was counted once. V is TRBV20-1 and J is TRBJ1-1; perhaps TRBD1 as D (6 bases). This CDR3 has 14 residues. CDR1 is DFQATT, CDR2 SNEGSKA, per germline (reference sequence). The germline V and J ends were trimmed by 3 bases and 1 base, with 12 bases remaining between them. The CDR3 coding sequence is TGCAGTGCTAGTGAATGGGGGGCGAACACTGAAGCTTTCTTT. Translated, it gives CSASEWGANTEAFF.